A single sample gave rise to the 17 T cell receptor beta chains below, sequenced in a study of shared clonotypes between healthy human individuals. Profiling relied on immunoSEQ multiplex PCR, and the TCRdb table lists in-frame clones only, not all of them. The sample contains under 80,000 clones, 60% to 65% of which appear only once. Sequencing was carried out using memory CD8+ T cells sorted from blood. Subset reported: CD45RO+ cells pooled with CCR7-negative TemRA cells. Receptors originate from a man aged 25-45 years in good health.

This sequence joins TRBV11-2 and TRBJ2-7, with a possible D match to TRBD1 (5 bases). Per the germline V gene, CDR1 is SGHAT and CDR2 is FQNNGV. This CDR3 is 15 amino acids long. Trimming took 1 base from V and 0 from J, leaving 10 bases between them. The CDR3 bases are TGTGCCAGCAGCTTAGGGAGCGACAGCTCCTACGAGCAGTACTTC. Its translation: CASSLGSDSSYEQYF. Together with reference TRBV11-2 and TRBJ2-7, the CDR3 gives the full variable domain: EAGVAQSPRYKIIEKRQSVAFWCNPISGHATLYWYQQILGQGPKLLIQFQNNGVVDDSQLPKDRFSAERLKGVDSTLKIQPAKLEDSAVYLCASSLGSDSSYEQYFGPGTRLTVT.

This clone was observed a few times. The chain is built from TRBV21-1 and TRBJ1-5; TRBD1 is the table's D call, not checked against the DNA. TRBV21-1 is deemed a pseudogene. The CDR3 loop spans 14 amino acids. The CDR3 DNA sequence: TGTGCCAGCAGCAAAGGACAGGGGTTTCAGCCCCAGCATTTT. Its translation is CASSKGQGFQPQHF.

The J gene is TRBJ2-7, the V gene TRBV19, with D tentatively TRBD1 (5 bases). Germline values: CDR1 LNHDA, CDR2 SQIVND (reference sequence). The CDR3 is 15 residues long. The V end lost 6 bases, the J end lost 3 bases, and 18 bases lay between the germline ends. CDR3 DNA: TGTGCCAGTAGCCCTACAGGTAGCAAAGACTACGAGCAGTACTTC. Its protein is CASSPTGSKDYEQYF.

The CDR3 nucleotides are TGTGCCAGCAGCCAAGGCATCGCATACAATGAGCAGTTCTTC. Its translation is CASSQGIAYNEQFF. The V and J genes are TRBV14 and TRBJ2-1; D gene ambiguous. This CDR3 is 14 amino acids long. The ends were cut back, 1 base at V and 4 bases at J, with 8 bases in the middle. Germline assignment: CDR1 SGHDN and CDR2 FVKESK.

There are a few counts of this clone. This chain joins TRBV6-4 and TRBJ2-2; the D is unclear. This CDR3 comprises 15 residues. Trimming stripped 0 bases from V and 4 bases from J, with 9 bases between. Germline values: CDR1 MRHNA, CDR2 SNTAGT. CDR3 nucleotides: TGTGCCAGCAGTGACTCGAAGCAGTCCACCGGGGAGCTGTTTTTT. This encodes CASSDSKQSTGELFF.

V usage is TRBV27 and J usage is TRBJ2-7; 8 nucleotides line up with TRBD2. Germline lookup yields CDR1 MNHEY and CDR2 SMNVEV (reference sequence). The CDR3 contains 14 residues. With V trimmed by 3 bases and J by 4 bases, 5 bases remained unmatched. CDR3 loop: CASSFGRGAYEQYF. The DNA for the CDR3 is TGTGCCAGCAGTTTTGGGCGGGGGGCGTACGAGCAGTACTTC.

The sample holds many counts of this clone. This rearrangement joins TRBV5-1 to TRBJ2-7; 8 nucleotides line up with TRBD1. The length of the CDR3 is 15 residues. Germline-derived CDR1 and CDR2 are SGHRS and YFSETQ. Trimming removed 4 bases from V and 4 bases from J; junction bases left unmatched: 10. CDR3: CASSASGTGLYEQYF. CDR3 in DNA: TGCGCCAGCAGCGCGTCCGGGACAGGACTATACGAGCAGTACTTC. The full variable domain, rest sourced from reference TRBV5-1 and TRBJ2-7, is KAGVTQTPRYLIKTRGQQVTLSCSPISGHRSVSWYQQTPGQGLQFLFEYFSETQRNKGNFPGRFSGRQFSNSRSEMNVSTLELGDSALYLCASSASGTGLYEQYFGPGTRLTVT.

Turning to this clone: A single base is all that separates this from a far larger clone, so a read error is likely. V gene TRBV25-1 combines with J gene TRBJ2-3; 7 bases fit TRBD2. This CDR3 is built from 15 residues. Per germline, CDR1 MGHDK and CDR2 SYGVNS. V shed 3 bases, J shed 0 bases, and the junction held 3 bases outside the gene matches. The CDR3 spells CASSDNSGSTDTQYF. In DNA, the CDR3 is TGTGCCAGCAGTGACAATAGCGGGAGCACAGATACGCAGTATTTT.

This clone was counted a few times. V is TRBV5-1 and J is TRBJ2-5; 9 bases match TRBD2. Germline V gives CDR1 SGHRS, CDR2 YFSETQ. V lost 2 bases, J lost 5 bases, and 4 bases stayed unmatched. The CDR3 extends over 14 amino acids. The CDR3 reads CASSFLAGLETQYF. The CDR3 DNA reads TGCGCCAGCAGCTTCCTAGCGGGACTCGAGACCCAGTACTTC.

The chain employs TRBV28 and TRBJ2-7; D possibly corresponds to TRBD2 (5 bases). The V gene lost 3 bases and the J gene lost 0 bases, with 9 bases spanning the gap. This CDR3 is built from 14 residues. Germline CDR1 MDHEN, CDR2 SYDVKM. The CDR3 sequence: CASSFSGFSYEQYF. CDR3 sequence (DNA): TGTGCCAGCAGTTTCAGCGGCTTCTCCTACGAGCAGTACTTC.

This clone rates as large. This chain's CDR3 is CASSPKLVGYYEQYF. The CDR3 region has the DNA TGTGCCAGTAGTCCAAAACTGGTCGGTTACTACGAGCAGTACTTC. This chain connects TRBV19 to TRBJ2-7; D uncertain. Germline V CDR1 and CDR2: LNHDA, SQIVND (reference sequence). Trimming left V 5 bases short and J 3 bases short, with 17 bases between. CDR3 size: 15 residues.

This clone came up a few times. V gene TRBV5-1 combines with J gene TRBJ2-1, with 8 bases lining up with TRBD2. V shed 4 bases and J 4 bases; nucleotides not matched to a gene: 7. Germline V gives CDR1 SGHRS, CDR2 YFSETQ. This CDR3 has 15 amino acids. The CDR3 nucleotides read TGCGCCAGCAGCCCTCCGGAGCGGGAGTACAATGAGCAGTTCTTC. It codes for CASSPPEREYNEQFF.

This rearrangement joins TRBV15 to TRBJ1-5; the match to TRBD1 covers 7 bases. With 4 bases clipped from V and 5 bases from J, the junction kept 5 bases outside the gene matches. The CDR3 is 14 amino acids. The germline CDR1 and CDR2 sequences are LNHNV and YYDKDF (reference sequence). CDR3 protein: CATSMTGPHQPQHF. In DNA, the CDR3 is TGTGCCACCAGCATGACAGGGCCCCATCAGCCCCAGCATTTT.

The chain has TRBV28 and TRBJ2-1; a weak D match, TRBD2 (7 bases). Germline V lookup: CDR1 MDHEN, CDR2 SYDVKM. The length of the CDR3 is 16 residues. The V and J ends lost 6 bases and 1 base respectively, with 16 bases between them. DNA of the CDR3: TGTGCCAGCAGCCCTCTACAGGGAGGGTCCTACAATGAGCAGTTCTTC. This translates into CASSPLQGGSYNEQFF.

V and J are TRBV28 and TRBJ2-7, with TRBD1 matching over 7 bases. The CDR3 loop spans 15 amino acids. V shed 5 bases and J 6 bases; nucleotides not matched to a gene: 13. CDR1 and CDR2 from the germline V gene are MDHEN and SYDVKM. The CDR3 DNA reads as TGTGCCAGCAGTGCAAAAGACAGGGAGATGGGCGAGCAGTACTTC. This sequence encodes CASSAKDREMGEQYF. Full variable domain (outside the CDR3, taken from reference TRBV28 and TRBJ2-7): DVKVTQSSRYLVKRTGEKVFLECVQDMDHENMFWYRQDPGLGLRLIYFSYDVKMKEKGDIPEGYSVSREKKERFSLILESASTNQTSMYLCASSAKDREMGEQYFGPGTRLTVT.

This clone appeared a few times. This chain connects TRBV13 to TRBJ1-1; D is undetermined. The CDR3 spans 13 residues. V gave up 2 bases and J gave up 3 bases, with 7 bases separating them. Germline CDR1 reads PRHDT; CDR2 reads FYEKMQ (reference sequence). CDR3 in DNA: TGTGCCAGCAGCTTAAAACGACACACTGAAGCTTTCTTT. Residues: CASSLKRHTEAFF.

This clone was detected a few times. The rearrangement joins TRBV7-8 to TRBJ2-7; tentative D call: TRBD1 (6 bases). V was cut by 1 base and J by 3 bases, with 13 bases left in between. From germline, CDR1 is SGHVS and CDR2 FQNEAQ. The CDR3 covers 15 residues. CDR3 in DNA: TGTGCCAGCAGCTTAGTAGCCGGGACAAGCTACGAGCAGTACTTC. Amino acid sequence: CASSLVAGTSYEQYF.